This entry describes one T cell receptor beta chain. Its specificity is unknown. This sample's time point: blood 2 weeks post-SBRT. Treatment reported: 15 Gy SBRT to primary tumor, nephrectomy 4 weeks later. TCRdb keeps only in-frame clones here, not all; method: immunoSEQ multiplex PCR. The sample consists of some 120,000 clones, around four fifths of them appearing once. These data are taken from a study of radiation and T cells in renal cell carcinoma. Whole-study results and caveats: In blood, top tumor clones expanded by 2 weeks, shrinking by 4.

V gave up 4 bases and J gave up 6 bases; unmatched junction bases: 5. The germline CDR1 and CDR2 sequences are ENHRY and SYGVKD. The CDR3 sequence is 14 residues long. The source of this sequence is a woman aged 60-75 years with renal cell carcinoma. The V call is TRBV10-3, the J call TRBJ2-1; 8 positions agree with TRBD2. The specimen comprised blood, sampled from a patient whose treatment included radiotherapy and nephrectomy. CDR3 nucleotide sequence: TGTGCCATCAGTGGGGTAGCGGGGAGCAATGAGCAGTTCTTC. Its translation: CAISGVAGSNEQFF.